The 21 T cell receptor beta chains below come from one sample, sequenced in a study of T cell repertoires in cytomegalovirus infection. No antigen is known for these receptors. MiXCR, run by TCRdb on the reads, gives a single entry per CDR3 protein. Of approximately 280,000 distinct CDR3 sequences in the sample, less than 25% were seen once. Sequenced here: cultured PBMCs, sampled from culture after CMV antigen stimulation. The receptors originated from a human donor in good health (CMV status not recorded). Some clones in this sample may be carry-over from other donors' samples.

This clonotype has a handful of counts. As DNA, the CDR3 is TGTGCCAGCAGCGACGTGGGTCAGCCCCAGCATTTT. Protein product: CASSDVGQPQHF. This sequence joins TRBV7-9 and TRBJ1-5; D gene uncertain. The length of the CDR3 is 12 residues. The V end lost 5 bases, the J end lost 6 bases, and 8 bases lay between the germline ends. Germline V gene sequence: CDR1 SEHNR, CDR2 FQNEAQ (reference sequence). The full variable domain, rest sourced from reference TRBV7-9 and TRBJ1-5, is DTGVSQNPRHKITKRGQNVTFRCDPISEHNRLYWYRQTLGQGPEFLTYFQNEAQLEKSRLLSDRFSAERPKGSFSTLEIQRTEQGDSAMYLCASSDVGQPQHFGDGTRLSIL.

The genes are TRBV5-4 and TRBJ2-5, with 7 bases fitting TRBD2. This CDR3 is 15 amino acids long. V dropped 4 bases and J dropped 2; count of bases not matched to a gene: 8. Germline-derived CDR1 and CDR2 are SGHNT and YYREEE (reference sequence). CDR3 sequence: CASSPSLAAQETQYF. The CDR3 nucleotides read TGTGCCAGCAGCCCTTCGCTAGCGGCACAAGAGACCCAGTACTTC.

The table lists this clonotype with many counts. This chain's CDR3 is CASRTAQGYYGYTF. The CDR3 nucleotides are TGTGCCAGCAGAACCGCACAGGGTTACTATGGCTACACCTTC. V and J are TRBV6-1 and TRBJ1-2; D might be TRBD1 (6 bases). The CDR3 is 14 residues long. Germline values: CDR1 MNHNS, CDR2 SASEGT. V was cut by 6 bases and J by 3 bases, with 14 bases left in between.

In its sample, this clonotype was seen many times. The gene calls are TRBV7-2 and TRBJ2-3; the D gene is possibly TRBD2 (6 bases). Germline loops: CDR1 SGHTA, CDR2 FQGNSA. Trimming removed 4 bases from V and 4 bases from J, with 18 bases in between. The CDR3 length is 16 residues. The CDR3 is CASSSIAVPGADTQYF. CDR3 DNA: TGTGCCAGCAGCTCCATAGCGGTACCGGGGGCAGATACGCAGTATTTT.

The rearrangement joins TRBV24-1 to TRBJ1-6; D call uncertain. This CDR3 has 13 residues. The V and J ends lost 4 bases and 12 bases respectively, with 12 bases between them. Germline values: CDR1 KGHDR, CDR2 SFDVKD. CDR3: CATSERTQGPLHF. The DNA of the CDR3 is TGTGCCACCAGTGAGAGGACTCAAGGACCCCTCCACTTT.

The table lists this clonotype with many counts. The CDR3 region is CASSIGTGGVQPQHF. As DNA, the CDR3 is TGTGCCAGCAGCATCGGGACGGGAGGGGTTCAGCCCCAGCATTTT. The rearrangement uses TRBV7-2 and TRBJ1-5, with a weak D call TRBD1 (5 bases). This CDR3 contains 15 residues. Trimming cost V 5 bases and J 6 bases, with 17 bases left between them. Germline-derived CDR1 and CDR2 are SGHTA and FQGNSA. Complete variable domain (other parts from reference TRBV7-2 and TRBJ1-5): GAGVSQSPSNKVTEKGKDVELRCDPISGHTALYWYRQSLGQGLEFLIYFQGNSAPDKSGLPSDRFSAERTGGSVSTLTIQRTQQEDSAVYLCASSIGTGGVQPQHFGDGTRLSIL.

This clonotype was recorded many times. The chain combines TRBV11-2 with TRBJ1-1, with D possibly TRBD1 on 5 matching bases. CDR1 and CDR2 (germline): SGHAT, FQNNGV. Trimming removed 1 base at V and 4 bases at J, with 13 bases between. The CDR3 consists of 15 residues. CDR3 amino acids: CASSLARRGGTEAFF. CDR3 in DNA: TGTGCCAGCAGCTTAGCCCGACGCGGGGGCACTGAAGCTTTCTTT.

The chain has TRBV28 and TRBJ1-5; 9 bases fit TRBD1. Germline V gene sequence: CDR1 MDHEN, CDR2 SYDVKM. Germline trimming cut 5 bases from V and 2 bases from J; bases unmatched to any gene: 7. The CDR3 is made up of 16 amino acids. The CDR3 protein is CASSKQGARGNQPQHF. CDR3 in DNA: TGTGCCAGCAGTAAACAGGGGGCACGGGGCAATCAGCCCCAGCATTTT.

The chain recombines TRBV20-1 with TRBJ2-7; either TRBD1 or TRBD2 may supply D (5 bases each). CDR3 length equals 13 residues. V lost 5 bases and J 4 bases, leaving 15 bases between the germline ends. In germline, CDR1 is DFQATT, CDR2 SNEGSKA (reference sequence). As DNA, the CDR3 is TGCAGTGCTTTGCCCCGGGACGAATACGAGCAGTACTTC. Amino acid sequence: CSALPRDEYEQYF.

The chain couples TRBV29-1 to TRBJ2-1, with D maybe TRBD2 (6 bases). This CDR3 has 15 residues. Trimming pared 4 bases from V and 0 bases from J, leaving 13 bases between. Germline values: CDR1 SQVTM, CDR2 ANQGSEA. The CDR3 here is CSVGLASSSYNEQFF. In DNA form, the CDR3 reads TGCAGCGTTGGCCTAGCGTCGAGCTCCTACAATGAGCAGTTCTTC.

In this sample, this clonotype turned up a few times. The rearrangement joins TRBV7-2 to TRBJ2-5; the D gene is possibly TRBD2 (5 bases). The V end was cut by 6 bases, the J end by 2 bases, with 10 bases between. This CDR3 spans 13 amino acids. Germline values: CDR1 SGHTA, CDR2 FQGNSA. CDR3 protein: CASSQTIQETQYF. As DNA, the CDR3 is TGTGCCAGCAGTCAGACTATTCAAGAGACCCAGTACTTC.

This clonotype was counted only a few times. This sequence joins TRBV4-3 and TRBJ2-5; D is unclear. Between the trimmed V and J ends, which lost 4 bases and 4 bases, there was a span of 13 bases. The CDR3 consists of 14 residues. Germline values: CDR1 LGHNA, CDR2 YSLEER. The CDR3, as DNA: TGCGCCAGCAGCCCTATCATGGGGTCAGAGACCCAGTACTTC. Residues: CASSPIMGSETQYF.

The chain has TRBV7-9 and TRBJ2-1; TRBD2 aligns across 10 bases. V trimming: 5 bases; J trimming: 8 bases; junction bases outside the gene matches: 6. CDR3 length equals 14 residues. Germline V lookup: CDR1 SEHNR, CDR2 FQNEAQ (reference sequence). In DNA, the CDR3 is TGTGCCAGCAGCCTCCATACTAGCGGGGATGAGCAGTTCTTC. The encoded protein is CASSLHTSGDEQFF.

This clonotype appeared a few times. This CDR3 is CASSLGSRYEQYF. CDR3 in DNA: TGTGCCAGCAGCTTGGGATCTAGATACGAGCAGTACTTC. The gene calls are TRBV5-4 and TRBJ2-7, with no clear D. CDR3 length: 13 residues. The V gene's germline CDR1 is SGHNT and CDR2 YYREEE (reference sequence). Between the trimmed V and J ends, which lost 0 bases and 4 bases, there was a span of 8 bases.

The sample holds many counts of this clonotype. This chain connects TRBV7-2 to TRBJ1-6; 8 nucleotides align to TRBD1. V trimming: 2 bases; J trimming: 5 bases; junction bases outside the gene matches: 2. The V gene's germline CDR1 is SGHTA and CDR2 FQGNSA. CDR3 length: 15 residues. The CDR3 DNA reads TGTGCCAGCAGCTTATCGACAGGGGATAATTCACCCCTCCACTTT. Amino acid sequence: CASSLSTGDNSPLHF.

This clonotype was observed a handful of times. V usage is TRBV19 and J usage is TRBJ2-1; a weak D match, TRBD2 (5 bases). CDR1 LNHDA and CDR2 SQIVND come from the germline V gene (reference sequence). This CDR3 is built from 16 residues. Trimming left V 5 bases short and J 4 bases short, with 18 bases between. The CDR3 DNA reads TGTGCCAGTAGTGGGCCAGGCGAGAGGGCGTACAATGAGCAGTTCTTC. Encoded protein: CASSGPGERAYNEQFF.

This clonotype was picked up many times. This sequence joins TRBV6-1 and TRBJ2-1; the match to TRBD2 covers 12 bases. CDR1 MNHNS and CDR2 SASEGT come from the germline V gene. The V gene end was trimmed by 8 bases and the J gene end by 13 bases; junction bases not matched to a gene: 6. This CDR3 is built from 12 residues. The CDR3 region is CASGLAGGPQFF. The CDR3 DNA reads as TGTGCCAGCGGCCTAGCGGGAGGGCCACAGTTCTTC.

CDR3 amino acids: CAPGLGNQPQHF. The CDR3 DNA reads as TGTGCCCCGGGATTGGGAAATCAGCCCCAGCATTTT. The rearrangement joins TRBV24-1 to TRBJ1-5, with D hard to call. The germline V gene encodes CDR1 KGHDR and CDR2 SFDVKD. V lost 12 bases and J 4 bases, leaving 12 bases between the germline ends. This CDR3 is 12 amino acids long.

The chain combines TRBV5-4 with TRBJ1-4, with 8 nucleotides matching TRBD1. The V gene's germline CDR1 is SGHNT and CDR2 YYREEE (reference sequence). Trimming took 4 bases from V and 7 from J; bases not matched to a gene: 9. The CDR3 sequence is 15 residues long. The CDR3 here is CASSHTGGNLEKLFF. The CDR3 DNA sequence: TGTGCCAGCAGCCACACAGGGGGGAATCTTGAAAAACTGTTTTTT.

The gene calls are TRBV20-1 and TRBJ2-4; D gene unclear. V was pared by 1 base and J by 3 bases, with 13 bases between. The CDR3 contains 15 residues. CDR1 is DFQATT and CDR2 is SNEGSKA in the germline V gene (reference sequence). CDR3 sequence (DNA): TGCAGTGCTAGAGTAGGCAGGCTTAACAAAAACATTCAGTACTTC. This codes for CSARVGRLNKNIQYF.

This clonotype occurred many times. The CDR3 spells CASSLLGTTEAFF. The CDR3 DNA reads as TGTGCCAGCAGCTTATTGGGGACAACTGAAGCTTTCTTT. This sequence joins TRBV7-9 and TRBJ1-1, with D possibly TRBD1 on 6 matching bases. There are 13 residues in the CDR3. Between the trimmed V and J ends, which lost 2 bases and 5 bases, there was a span of 9 bases. Germline lookup yields CDR1 SEHNR and CDR2 FQNEAQ (reference sequence). The full variable domain, its missing parts supplied by reference TRBV7-9 and TRBJ1-1, is DTGVSQNPRHKITKRGQNVTFRCDPISEHNRLYWYRQTLGQGPEFLTYFQNEAQLEKSRLLSDRFSAERPKGSFSTLEIQRTEQGDSAMYLCASSLLGTTEAFFGQGTRLTVV.